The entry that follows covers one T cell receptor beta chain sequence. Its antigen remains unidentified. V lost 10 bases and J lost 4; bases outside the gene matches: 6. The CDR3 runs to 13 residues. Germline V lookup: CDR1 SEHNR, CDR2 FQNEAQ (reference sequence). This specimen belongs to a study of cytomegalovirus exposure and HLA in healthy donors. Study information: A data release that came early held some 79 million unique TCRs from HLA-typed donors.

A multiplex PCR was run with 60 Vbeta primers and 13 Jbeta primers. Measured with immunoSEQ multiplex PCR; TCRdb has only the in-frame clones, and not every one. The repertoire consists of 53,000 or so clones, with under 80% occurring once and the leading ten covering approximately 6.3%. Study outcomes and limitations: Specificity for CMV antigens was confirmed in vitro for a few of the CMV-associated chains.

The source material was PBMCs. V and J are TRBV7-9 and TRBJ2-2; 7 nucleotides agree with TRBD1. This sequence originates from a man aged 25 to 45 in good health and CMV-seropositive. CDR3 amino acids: CATPGQPTGELFF. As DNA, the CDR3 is TGTGCCACCCCGGGACAGCCCACCGGGGAGCTGTTTTTT.